This T cell receptor beta chain was documented in a study of CD8 T cells in ankylosing spondylitis. Study-wide results and caveats: A TCR beta motif made of under 10 highly homologous variants seemed typical of ankylosing spondylitis blood. In the blood and synovial fluid of reactive arthritis, some motif variants had been previously reported. The study looked at matched synovial fluid samples from ankylosing spondylitis patients. Disease-linked clones were reported to be significantly enriched there.

The CDR3 is 15 amino acids. Trimming cost V 2 bases and J 5 bases; bases outside gene matches: 2. Looked up from germline, CDR1 is SGHRS and CDR2 is YFSETQ. This clonotype has only a few counts. Its antigen is unknown. As the method for making TCR beta libraries, quantitative 5'-RACE with molecular barcodes was used. From the 5' RACE reads, TCRdb called clonotypes with MiXCR, one entry per CDR3 protein. The top ten clones hold 15% to 20% of a sample with 150,000 to 200,000 distinct CDR3 sequences, around 13% of them seen once. This chain links TRBV5-1 with TRBJ2-1; 12 bases match TRBD2. The sequenced sample consisted of blood, either unsorted or a sorted T cell fraction (not recorded which). The receptor comes from a male donor with ankylosing spondylitis or in good health (not recorded which). The CDR3 nucleotides are TGCGCCAGCAGCTTATGGACTAGCGGGGACAATGAGCAGTTCTTC. Translating it yields CASSLWTSGDNEQFF.